This TCR beta chain was captured by sequencing in a study of T cells in Graves' hyperthyroidism and ophthalmopathy. In the study overall: Before treatment of any kind, peripheral blood was taken at initial diagnosis.

Diagnosis relied on clinical symptoms, serum thyroxine and TRAb, thyroid ultrasound and orbital computed tomography. This sample holds PBMCs from roughly 10 ml fresh peripheral blood. Amplified TCR beta CDR3 regions derived from RNA transcripts. The HTBI primer set served for first-round RT-PCR of the TCR CDR3. TCRdb recomputed calls from the multiplex PCR reads with MiXCR, one row per CDR3 protein. The sample includes 600,000 or so distinct CDR3 sequences, 14% of them seen just once. J lost 9 bases, V lost 6 bases, and 11 bases had no gene match. Germline CDR1 reads PRHDT; CDR2 reads FYEKMQ (reference sequence). The CDR3 has 16 amino acids.

Sequenced input: blood. The chain couples TRBV13 to TRBJ1-6; 10 nucleotides line up with TRBD1. The TCR originated in a young woman with Graves' ophthalmopathy. This chain's CDR3 is CASRQSRTGGGSPLHF. DNA of the CDR3: TGTGCCAGCAGGCAAAGCCGGACAGGGGGAGGTTCACCCCTCCACTTT.